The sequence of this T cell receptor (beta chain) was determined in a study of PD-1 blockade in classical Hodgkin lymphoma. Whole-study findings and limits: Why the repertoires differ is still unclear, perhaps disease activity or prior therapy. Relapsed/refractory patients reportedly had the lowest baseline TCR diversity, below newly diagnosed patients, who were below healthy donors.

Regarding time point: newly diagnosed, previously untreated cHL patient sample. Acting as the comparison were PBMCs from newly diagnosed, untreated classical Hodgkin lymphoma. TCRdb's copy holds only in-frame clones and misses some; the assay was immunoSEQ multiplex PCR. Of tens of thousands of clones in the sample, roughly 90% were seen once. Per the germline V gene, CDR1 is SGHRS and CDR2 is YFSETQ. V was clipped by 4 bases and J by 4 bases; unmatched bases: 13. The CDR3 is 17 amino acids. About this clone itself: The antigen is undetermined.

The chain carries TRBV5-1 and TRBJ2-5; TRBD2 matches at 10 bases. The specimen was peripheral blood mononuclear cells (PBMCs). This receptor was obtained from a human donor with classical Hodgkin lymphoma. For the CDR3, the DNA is TGCGCCAGCAGCCCCGCGCTAGCGGGAGATCTGGGAGAGACCCAGTACTTC. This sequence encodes CASSPALAGDLGETQYF.